This T cell receptor (beta chain) came from a study of blood T cell repertoires in COVID-19 (TCRdb year 2020). The study in broad terms: The collaborator samples originated in the United States, Italy and Spain and spanned the acute and convalescent phases of COVID-19. The prospective study material was composed of cDNA or gDNA derived from T cells, B-cell-depleted T cells, or PBMCs. Deeply sampled blood TCRbeta repertoires from subjects exposed to, actively infected with, or recovered from COVID-19 were included in the dataset. The repertoires were released in a freely available public database meant as a resource for research on the immune response to SARS-CoV-2. Samples came from the ongoing ImmuneRACE study (first 160 participants) plus 1,254 subjects from 6 global collaborators. Nearly every sample came with metadata listing a de-identified subject ID, COVID-19 status, age in years and sex. HLA class I and class II types, where available, came from metadata supplied by the sample provider rather than from assay-based typing.

TCRbeta CDR3 regions were amplified from genomic DNA using the immunoSEQ Assay, a bias-controlled multiplex PCR. Under the source paper's analysis protocol: Within the assay, amplification of reference gene primers was used to estimate how many nucleated cells each sample contained. To quantify the absolute abundance of each unique TCRbeta CDR3 rearrangement, sequence reads were collapsed and filtered. For each sample, productive Simpson clonality was calculated by taking the square root of Simpson's diversity index across productive rearrangements. What TCRdb holds here is the immuneACCESS table cut down to in-frame rearrangements. Part of the clones is not present; checked against another copy, under half of the missing clones reflect an unresolved V gene, and the others are unexplained. The V and J calls and clone size were taken over from that table, and D and trimming were inferred from the DNA. For this sample the table gives some 200,000 clones, of which around 91% were detected only once. The ten biggest clones cover 3% to 4% of the sample.

In the prospective study, participants were about 18 to 95 years old, resided in fewer than 25 geographic areas of the United States, and were enrolled through a virtual design. In the prospective study, cohorts were assigned on the basis of participant-reported clinical history obtained from a screening survey and a study questionnaire. In the prospective study, whole blood, serum and a nasopharyngeal or oropharyngeal swab were collected from each participant by mobile phlebotomists. Additional blood draws and questionnaires over an approximately 2-month period could optionally be provided by prospective study participants. Blood samples from the prospective study were shipped frozen or at room temperature prior to DNA extraction. Results the study describes overall, beyond this receptor: The quantity of clinical and demographic metadata differed by source and by participant and was supplied without curation.

About this clone itself: The target of this receptor is not known. Base qualities are missing; no much larger clone stands one base away.

The sequence was obtained from a woman between 18 and 30 years old in a cohort exposed to, infected with or recovered from COVID-19 (not recorded which). The sample was PBMCs or T cells enriched from blood (not recorded which).

CDR3 protein: CATSAGQGRGYTF. The sequenced DNA: TGTGCCACCAGTGCCGGGCAGGGGCGAGGCTACACCTTC. The rearrangement combines TRBV24-1 with TRBJ1-2; D gene: possibly TRBD1, on 6 matching bases. Reading from cysteine to phenylalanine, the CDR3 counts 13 amino acids. Only the CDR3 portion is preserved as DNA: 39 bases, with reading frame beginning at the first base. The junction carries 14 bases between V and J, which are trimmed by 5 bases and 8 bases respectively. The germline V gene specifies KGHDR as CDR1 and SFDVKD as CDR2.